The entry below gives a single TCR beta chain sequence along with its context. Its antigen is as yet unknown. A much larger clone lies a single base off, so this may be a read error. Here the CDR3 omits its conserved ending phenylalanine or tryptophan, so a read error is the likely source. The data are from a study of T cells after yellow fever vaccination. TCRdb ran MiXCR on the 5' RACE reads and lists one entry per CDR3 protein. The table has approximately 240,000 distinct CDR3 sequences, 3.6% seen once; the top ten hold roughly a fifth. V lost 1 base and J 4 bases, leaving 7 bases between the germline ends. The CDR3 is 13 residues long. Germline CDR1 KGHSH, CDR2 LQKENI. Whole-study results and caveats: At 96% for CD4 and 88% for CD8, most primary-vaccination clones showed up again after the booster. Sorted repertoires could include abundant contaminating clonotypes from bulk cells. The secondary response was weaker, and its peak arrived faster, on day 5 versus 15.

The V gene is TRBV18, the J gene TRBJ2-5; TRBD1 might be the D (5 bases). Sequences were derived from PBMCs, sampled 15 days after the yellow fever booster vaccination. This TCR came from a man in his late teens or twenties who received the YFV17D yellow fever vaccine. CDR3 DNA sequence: TGTGCCAGCTCACCACAGGGGTTAGAGACCCAGTACATC. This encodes CASSPQGLETQYI.